The clone carrying this T cell receptor beta chain has only a few counts. Its antigen is as yet unknown. CDR3 length: 16 amino acids. Trimming took 8 bases from V and 1 from J; bases not matched to a gene: 5. The bulk TCR libraries were made with methods described before and with listed TCR primers. TCRdb redid the calling of the PCR reads with MiXCR, one entry per CDR3 protein. The table includes around 300,000 distinct CDR3 sequences, about 22% detected once. The data belong to a study of molecular identifiers for immune sequencing clone quantification. Study-level findings and limits: Sizes of clones that are highly expanded could be underestimated (if identical TCR molecules share a barcode). Spiked Jurkat TCR RNA from one cell was reportedly detectable among about 910,000 naive cells. In CMV-specific effectors, clones above 20 copies held over 99% of molecules; naive, under 1%.

The chain employs TRBV12-3 or TRBV12-4 and TRBJ2-3; 14 positions match TRBD2. This clonotype was obtained from a human donor in good health. Some libraries in this study had Jurkat cell RNA spiked in. The specimen was naive CD8+ T cells from blood, with Jurkat cell RNA spiked in. Noted subset: FACS-sorted CD8+CD4-CCR7+CD45RA+ naive T cells. As DNA, the CDR3 is TGTGCCAGCCCCCCGGGACTAGCGGGGGGCACAGATACGCAGTATTTT. It yields the protein CASPPGLAGGTDTQYF.